This entry lists 4 T cell receptor beta chains sequenced from one sample in a study of blood T cell repertoires in COVID-19. The method was immunoSEQ multiplex PCR; TCRdb's version includes in-frame clones alone and lacks a portion of them. This sample has 130,000 or so clones, with around 87% found just once. The sample consisted of peripheral blood. The source is a man between 65 and 80 years old with active or convalescent COVID-19.

CDR3 nucleotide sequence: TGTGCCAGCAGCTTTCTCCCTGACAGGGACCAAGAGACCCAGTACTTC. Translating gives CASSFLPDRDQETQYF. The chain couples TRBV7-6 to TRBJ2-5, with 7 positions matching TRBD1. V lost 3 bases to trimming and J lost 0 bases; unmatched junction nucleotides: 7. Germline values: CDR1 SGHVS, CDR2 FNYEAQ. CDR3 length: 16 residues.

This chain connects TRBV6-2 or TRBV6-3 to TRBJ2-1; D uncertain. Per the germline V gene, CDR1 is MNHEY and CDR2 is SVGEGT. V was cut by 2 bases and J by 10 bases, with 9 bases left in between. CDR3 size: 12 residues. The CDR3 nucleotides read TGTGCCAGCAGTTACGGAATAGCCGAGCAGTTCTTC. It encodes CASSYGIAEQFF.

This clone was seen a handful of times. The DNA for the CDR3 is TGTGCCAGCAGCCTAAGCGTCTCCTACGAGCAGTACTTC. Its translation: CASSLSVSYEQYF. The chain recombines TRBV13 with TRBJ2-7; D is uncertain. V lost 5 bases and J lost 0, with 8 bases in between. The CDR3 extends over 13 amino acids. CDR1 and CDR2 (germline): PRHDT, FYEKMQ (reference sequence).

The chain has TRBV28 and TRBJ1-4; D gene unclear. V was shortened by 2 bases and J by 0 bases, with 7 bases between the two germline ends. Germline V gene lookup returns CDR1 MDHEN and CDR2 SYDVKM. The CDR3 runs 15 residues. For the CDR3, the DNA is TGTGCCAGCAGTTTAGTTACAGCAACTAATGAAAAACTGTTTTTT. It is translated as CASSLVTATNEKLFF.